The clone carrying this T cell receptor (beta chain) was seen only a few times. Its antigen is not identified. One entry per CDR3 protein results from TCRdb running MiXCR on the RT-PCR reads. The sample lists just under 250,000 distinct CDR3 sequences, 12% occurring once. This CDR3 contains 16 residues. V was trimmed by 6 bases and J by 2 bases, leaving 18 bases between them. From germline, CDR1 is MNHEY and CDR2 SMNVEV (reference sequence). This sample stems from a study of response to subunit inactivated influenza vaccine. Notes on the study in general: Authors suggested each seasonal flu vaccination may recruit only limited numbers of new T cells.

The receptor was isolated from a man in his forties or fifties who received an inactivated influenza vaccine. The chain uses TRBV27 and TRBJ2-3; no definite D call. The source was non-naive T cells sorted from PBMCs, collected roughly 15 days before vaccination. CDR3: CASSKLSGWVTDTQYF. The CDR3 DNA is TGTGCCAGCAGCAAGCTCTCGGGTTGGGTCACAGATACGCAGTATTTT.